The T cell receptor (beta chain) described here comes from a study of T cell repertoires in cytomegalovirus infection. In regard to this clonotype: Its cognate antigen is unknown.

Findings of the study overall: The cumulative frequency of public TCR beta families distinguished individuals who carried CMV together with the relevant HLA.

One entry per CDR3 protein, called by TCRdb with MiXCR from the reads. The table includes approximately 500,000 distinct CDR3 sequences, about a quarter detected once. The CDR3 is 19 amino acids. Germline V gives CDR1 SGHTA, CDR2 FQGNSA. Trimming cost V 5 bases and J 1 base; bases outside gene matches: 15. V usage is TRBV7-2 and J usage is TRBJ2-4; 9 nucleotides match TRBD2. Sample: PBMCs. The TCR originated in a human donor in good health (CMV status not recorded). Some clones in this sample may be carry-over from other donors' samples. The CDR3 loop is CASSPRGSGRRGAKNIQYF. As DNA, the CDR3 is TGTGCCAGCAGCCCCCGGGGTAGCGGGAGACGGGGGGCCAAAAACATTCAGTACTTC. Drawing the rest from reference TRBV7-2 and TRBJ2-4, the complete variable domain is GAGVSQSPSNKVTEKGKDVELRCDPISGHTALYWYRQSLGQGLEFLIYFQGNSAPDKSGLPSDRFSAERTGGSVSTLTIQRTQQEDSAVYLCASSPRGSGRRGAKNIQYFGAGTRLSVL.